Listed below are T cell receptor beta chains from one sample, sequenced in a study of shared clonotypes between healthy human individuals. Here immunoSEQ multiplex PCR was the method, and the copy in TCRdb shows in-frame clones only, minus some. The sample contains over 2 million clones, around 90% of which appear only once. The source material was naive CD4+ T cells from PBMCs. The receptors were gathered from a man between 18 and 35 years old in good health. Some clones in this sample may be carry-over from other donors' samples. The CDR3 runs from the conserved cysteine through the conserved F or W. A D gene is named only where the DNA matches it firmly. Part of the rows lack a size; the others show once, few, many or a class for expanded clones.

v_call: TRBV5-6; j_call: TRBJ2-3; d_call: TRBD2; clone_size: .; cdr3_nt: TGTGCCAGCAGCAGGGGACTAGGGACAGATACGCAGTATTTT; cdr3_aa: CASSRGLGTDTQYF
v_call: TRBV6-5; j_call: TRBJ2-2; d_call: .; clone_size: .; cdr3_nt: TGTGCCAGCACTAGCCACACCGGGGAGCTGTTTTTT; cdr3_aa: CASTSHTGELFF
v_call: TRBV7-9; j_call: TRBJ2-7; d_call: .; clone_size: .; cdr3_nt: TGTGCCAGCAGCTTAGCGGGAGTTTACGAGCAGTACTTC; cdr3_aa: CASSLAGVYEQYF
v_call: TRBV28; j_call: TRBJ1-4; d_call: .; clone_size: .; cdr3_nt: TGTGCCAGCAGTGCCTCCCAAGCAACTAATGAAAAACTGTTTTTT; cdr3_aa: CASSASQATNEKLFF
v_call: TRBV5-1; j_call: TRBJ1-3; d_call: .; clone_size: .; cdr3_nt: TGCGCCAGCAGCTTGGACAGCGACGTATCTGGAAACACCATATATTTT; cdr3_aa: CASSLDSDVSGNTIYF
v_call: TRBV15; j_call: TRBJ1-2; d_call: .; clone_size: .; cdr3_nt: TGTGCCACCAGCCGAGTTCTCGGGGCTTCCGATGGCTACACCTTC; cdr3_aa: CATSRVLGASDGYTF
v_call: TRBV7-6; j_call: TRBJ2-3; d_call: .; clone_size: .; cdr3_nt: TGTGCCAGCAGGGAGCGGGCCGCCGAGGCAGATACGCAGTATTTT; cdr3_aa: CASRERAAEADTQYF
v_call: TRBV18; j_call: TRBJ2-4; d_call: TRBD1; clone_size: .; cdr3_nt: TGTGCCAGCTCGCCAGACAGGGGGTCAAACATTCAGTACTTC; cdr3_aa: CASSPDRGSNIQYF
v_call: TRBV5-1; j_call: TRBJ2-5; d_call: TRBD1; clone_size: .; cdr3_nt: TGCGCCAGCAGCATCACAGGGGGCCAAGAGACCCAGTACTTC; cdr3_aa: CASSITGGQETQYF
v_call: TRBV11-3; j_call: TRBJ2-1; d_call: TRBD1; clone_size: .; cdr3_nt: TGTGCCAGCAGCCCCGGACAGGGGACGAACAATGAGCAGTTCTTC; cdr3_aa: CASSPGQGTNNEQFF
v_call: TRBV5-1; j_call: TRBJ2-1; d_call: .; clone_size: .; cdr3_nt: TGCGCCACCAAGGTCGGGGCCTCCCAATACAATGAGCAGTTCTTC; cdr3_aa: CATKVGASQYNEQFF
v_call: TRBV5-1; j_call: TRBJ1-2; d_call: .; clone_size: .; cdr3_nt: TGCGCCAGCAGCCTGGGGACACCCAACTATGGCTACACCTTC; cdr3_aa: CASSLGTPNYGYTF
v_call: TRBV5-1; j_call: TRBJ1-2; d_call: .; clone_size: .; cdr3_nt: TGCGCCAGCAGCTTGGAGGGGAGGGATCTTGCCACCTTC; cdr3_aa: CASSLEGRDLATF
v_call: TRBV30; j_call: TRBJ2-3; d_call: TRBD2; clone_size: .; cdr3_nt: TGTGCCTGGAGCGCTGGAGCGGGACGCGCAGATACGCAGTATTTT; cdr3_aa: CAWSAGAGRADTQYF
v_call: TRBV7-3; j_call: TRBJ2-3; d_call: .; clone_size: .; cdr3_nt: TGTGCCAGCAGCCCCGGACTCCGCACAGATACGCAGTATTTT; cdr3_aa: CASSPGLRTDTQYF
v_call: TRBV4-2; j_call: TRBJ2-3; d_call: .; clone_size: once; cdr3_nt: TGTGCCAGCAGCCAAGAATCTATCCGGATCCATACGCAGTATTTT; cdr3_aa: CASSQESIRIHTQYF
v_call: TRBV4-2; j_call: TRBJ2-3; d_call: TRBD2; clone_size: .; cdr3_nt: TGTGCCAGCAGCCAAGGGCTAGCGGGAGCAGATACGCAGTATTTT; cdr3_aa: CASSQGLAGADTQYF
v_call: TRBV4-3; j_call: TRBJ2-7; d_call: TRBD1; clone_size: .; cdr3_nt: TGCGCCAGCAGCCCGCGACAGGGCCCCTACGAGCAGTACTTC; cdr3_aa: CASSPRQGPYEQYF
v_call: TRBV15; j_call: TRBJ2-1; d_call: .; clone_size: .; cdr3_nt: TGTGCCTCCTCCAGGGGTTACAATGAGCAGTTCTTC; cdr3_aa: CASSRGYNEQFF
v_call: TRBV6-5; j_call: TRBJ2-7; d_call: TRBD2; clone_size: .; cdr3_nt: TGTGCCAGCAGTTCGACAACTAGCGGTAGCTCCTACGAGCAGTACTTC; cdr3_aa: CASSSTTSGSSYEQYF
v_call: TRBV11-2; j_call: TRBJ2-1; d_call: TRBD2; clone_size: .; cdr3_nt: TGTGCCAGCAGCCCCTCCGGACTAGCTTCCTACAATGAGCAGTTCTTC; cdr3_aa: CASSPSGLASYNEQFF
v_call: TRBV30; j_call: TRBJ2-2; d_call: TRBD2; clone_size: .; cdr3_nt: TGTGCCTGGAGTCATAGCGGGAGGAGTACCGGGGAGCTGTTTTTT; cdr3_aa: CAWSHSGRSTGELFF